Below, 24 T cell receptor beta chains from the same sample are listed, as sequenced in a study of cytomegalovirus exposure and HLA in healthy donors. The PCR made use of 60 Vbeta and 13 Jbeta primers. The table came from immunoSEQ multiplex PCR; TCRdb's copy has only in-frame clones and leaves some out. This sample has about 200,000 clones, with under 90% found just once. Sequencing used PBMCs. These TCRs come from a boy aged 2 to 10 in good health and CMV-seronegative.

The V gene is TRBV10-3, the J gene TRBJ2-7, with a weak D call TRBD2 (5 bases). Between the trimmed V and J ends, which lost 4 bases and 0 bases, there was a span of 16 bases. Per the germline V gene, CDR1 is ENHRY and CDR2 is SYGVKD. The CDR3 has 16 amino acids. CDR3 protein: CAISGRGLFSSYEQYF. CDR3 DNA: TGTGCCATCAGTGGGAGAGGGCTATTTAGCTCCTACGAGCAGTACTTC.

V is TRBV9 and J is TRBJ2-1; 12 nucleotides match TRBD2. J gave up 8 bases and V 3 bases, and 6 bases lay outside the gene matches. The CDR3 runs 15 residues. CDR1 SGDLS and CDR2 YYNGEE come from the germline V gene. In DNA, the CDR3 is TGTGCCAGCAGCGGACTAGCGGGGGTCGTCGATGAGCAGTTCTTC. Its translation is CASSGLAGVVDEQFF.

The chain has TRBV7-2 and TRBJ1-1; D ambiguous. There are 15 residues in the CDR3. Germline CDR1 is SGHTA and CDR2 is FQGNSA. Trimming took 5 bases from V and 0 from J, leaving 13 bases between them. For the CDR3, the DNA is TGTGCCAGCAGCCCTTGGACGGGGATGAACACTGAAGCTTTCTTT. It translates to CASSPWTGMNTEAFF.

The V call is TRBV5-4, the J call TRBJ2-1, with TRBD1 identical over 8 bases. Trimming took 0 bases from V and 6 from J; bases not matched to a gene: 5. Germline values: CDR1 SGHNT, CDR2 YYREEE (reference sequence). This CDR3 region has 15 residues. This CDR3 is CASSLAKTGGNEQFF. CDR3 coding DNA: TGTGCCAGCAGCTTGGCCAAAACAGGGGGCAATGAGCAGTTCTTC.

This clone appeared once. The V gene is TRBV12-5, the J gene TRBJ1-2, with TRBD1 as a possible D gene (6 bases). The germline V gene has CDR1 LGHNT and CDR2 FRNRAP. CDR3 length: 13 amino acids. V was pared by 1 base and J by 4 bases, with 7 bases between. CDR3 region: CASGLGQVYGYTF. CDR3 in DNA: TGTGCTAGTGGTTTGGGACAGGTCTATGGCTACACCTTC.

The chain links TRBV10-2 to TRBJ1-2; 10 bases fit TRBD1. Germline assignment: CDR1 WSHSY and CDR2 SAAADI. This CDR3 is built from 12 residues. V was clipped by 9 bases and J by 4 bases; unmatched bases: 2. The CDR3 DNA reads TGCGCCAGTAGGGACAGGGGCTATGGCTACACCTTC. It translates to CASRDRGYGYTF.

CDR3 residues: CASSYSQGTEAFF. The CDR3 bases are TGTGCCAGCAGCTATAGCCAGGGTACTGAAGCTTTCTTT. The rearrangement joins TRBV6-5 to TRBJ1-1; D is perhaps TRBD1 (5 bases). Germline values: CDR1 MNHEY, CDR2 SVGAGI. CDR3 length equals 13 residues. Trimming stripped 6 bases from V and 5 bases from J, with 13 bases between.

DNA of the CDR3: TGTGCCAGCAGCTTAGGAGGTCAGGGCCGATTGAATCGAGAGACCCAGTACTTC. Translated: CASSLGGQGRLNRETQYF. This sequence joins TRBV7-9 and TRBJ2-5; the D gene is possibly TRBD1 (5 bases). The CDR3 contains 18 residues. In germline, CDR1 is SEHNR, CDR2 FQNEAQ (reference sequence). The V gene lost 1 base and the J gene lost 4 bases, with 22 bases spanning the gap.

The chain couples TRBV10-1 to TRBJ1-5, with 7 bases that match TRBD1. The V segment lost 0 bases and the J segment 0 bases; nucleotides outside the gene matches: 5. Germline CDR1 reads WNHNN; CDR2 reads SYGVQD (reference sequence). CDR3 length: 17 amino acids. This CDR3 is CASSESDREYSNQPQHF. The CDR3 bases are TGCGCCAGCAGTGAGTCCGACAGGGAATATAGCAATCAGCCCCAGCATTTT.

V gene TRBV7-6 combines with J gene TRBJ1-4; D may be TRBD1 (6 bases). The CDR3 covers 14 residues. CDR1 and CDR2 (germline): SGHVS, FNYEAQ. Trimming left V 4 bases short and J 2 bases short, with 8 bases between. The DNA for the CDR3 is TGTGCCAGCAGCTCACAGGGTACTAATGAAAAACTGTTTTTT. As protein: CASSSQGTNEKLFF.

The rearrangement links TRBV5-1 to TRBJ2-7; 9 bases align to TRBD2. This CDR3 has 15 amino acids. Germline CDR1 SGHRS, CDR2 YFSETQ. With 5 bases clipped from V and 5 bases from J, the junction kept 11 bases outside the gene matches. The CDR3 DNA follows: TGCGCCAGCAGTCCGGTCGGGACTAGCTCTCACGAGCAGTACTTC. It specifies CASSPVGTSSHEQYF.

The chain employs TRBV11-3 and TRBJ2-1, with 10 bases matching TRBD2. CDR3 size: 15 residues. With 2 bases clipped from V and 9 bases from J, the junction kept 7 bases outside the gene matches. Looked up from germline, CDR1 is SGHNT and CDR2 is YENEEA. CDR3 nucleotides: TGTGCCAGCAGCTTACTAGCGGGGGAGGCGGGTGAGCAGTTCTTC. Protein: CASSLLAGEAGEQFF.

The chain carries TRBV6-5 and TRBJ1-3, with 7 bases aligning to TRBD1. The CDR3 covers 13 residues. V was pared by 7 bases and J by 7 bases, with 7 bases of the junction left unmatched. CDR1 MNHEY and CDR2 SVGAGI come from the germline V gene. This CDR3 reads CASMEAGGNTIYF. CDR3 coding DNA: TGTGCCAGCATGGAGGCAGGGGGGAACACCATATATTTT.

V and J are TRBV5-8 and TRBJ1-6, with a weak D call TRBD1 (6 bases). V was shortened by 4 bases and J by 4 bases, with 18 bases between the two germline ends. Germline-derived CDR1 and CDR2 are SGHTS and YDEGEE. The CDR3 consists of 17 residues. The CDR3 DNA reads as TGTGCCAGCAGCGCCCCCCCGGACAGACTTTATAATTCACCCCTCCACTTT. It yields the protein CASSAPPDRLYNSPLHF.

This chain uses TRBV7-9 with TRBJ2-7, with TRBD1 matching over 9 bases. This CDR3 comprises 13 residues. The V gene's germline CDR1 is SEHNR and CDR2 FQNEAQ (reference sequence). J lost 5 bases, V lost 6 bases, and 5 bases had no gene match. In DNA, the CDR3 is TGTGCCAGCAGTTCTGACAGGGGGAACGAGCAGTACTTC. It yields the protein CASSSDRGNEQYF.

V gene TRBV19 combines with J gene TRBJ2-3; TRBD1 matches 7 bases. The CDR3 covers 13 residues. Looked up from germline, CDR1 is LNHDA and CDR2 is SQIVND (reference sequence). V was clipped by 7 bases and J by 4 bases; unmatched bases: 5. This CDR3 is CASKDQGADTQYF. The CDR3 DNA is TGTGCCAGTAAAGATCAGGGGGCAGATACGCAGTATTTT.

The chain couples TRBV25-1 to TRBJ1-6; D gene ambiguous. CDR1 is MGHDK and CDR2 is SYGVNS in the germline V gene. The V end was cut by 3 bases, the J end by 10 bases, with 13 bases between. The CDR3 loop spans 14 amino acids. The CDR3 here is CASSDRFSQSPLHF. In DNA form, the CDR3 reads TGTGCCAGCAGTGACAGGTTTTCGCAGTCACCCCTCCACTTT.

This clone occurred a few times. This chain connects TRBV7-2 to TRBJ2-3, with TRBD2 matching over 14 bases. Germline values: CDR1 SGHTA, CDR2 FQGNSA. This CDR3 is 17 amino acids long. The V segment lost 5 bases and the J segment 2 bases; nucleotides outside the gene matches: 6. The CDR3 here is CASSTGLAGAHTDTQYF. The CDR3 DNA reads as TGTGCCAGCAGCACGGGACTAGCGGGGGCCCACACAGATACGCAGTATTTT. Complete variable domain (other parts from reference TRBV7-2 and TRBJ2-3): GAGVSQSPSNKVTEKGKDVELRCDPISGHTALYWYRQSLGQGLEFLIYFQGNSAPDKSGLPSDRFSAERTGGSVSTLTIQRTQQEDSAVYLCASSTGLAGAHTDTQYFGPGTRLTVL.

This clone turned up a few times. The rearrangement joins TRBV4-2 to TRBJ2-3; 12 bases map to TRBD2. The CDR3 has 17 amino acids. The germline V gene has CDR1 LGHNA and CDR2 YNFKEQ. The junction had 6 bases not matched to a gene; V was cut back by 3 bases and J by 2 bases. The CDR3 nucleotides are TGTGCCAGCAGCCACCTCCCTAGCGGGGGGGACACAGATACGCAGTATTTT. Translation: CASSHLPSGGDTDTQYF.

This chain joins TRBV4-1 and TRBJ2-3, with 8 positions matching TRBD1. The V gene's germline CDR1 is MGHRA and CDR2 YSYEKL. V lost 6 bases and J lost 0; bases outside the gene matches: 8. This CDR3 comprises 16 residues. The CDR3 nucleotides are TGCGCCAGCAGTATCAGGACAGGGCCCAGCACAGATACGCAGTATTTT. It yields the protein CASSIRTGPSTDTQYF.

The CDR3 loop is CASSLGTVEAFF. The CDR3 DNA follows: TGTGCCAGCAGCTTGGGGACAGTTGAAGCTTTCTTT. The J gene is TRBJ1-1, the V gene TRBV5-6, with a possible D match to TRBD1 (6 bases). Deletions cut 0 bases from V and 7 bases from J, with 7 bases between. The CDR3 runs 12 residues. Looked up from germline, CDR1 is SGHDT and CDR2 is YYEEEE.

This sequence joins TRBV25-1 and TRBJ1-1; D is perhaps TRBD1 (5 bases). V was shortened by 6 bases and J by 5 bases, with 10 bases between the two germline ends. Germline CDR1 is MGHDK and CDR2 is SYGVNS. The CDR3 is 12 residues long. In DNA form, the CDR3 reads TGTGCCAGCAGAATGGGGGGGACTGAAGCTTTCTTT. Protein: CASRMGGTEAFF.

The chain carries TRBV29-1 and TRBJ1-1; tentative D call: TRBD1 (6 bases). Germline CDR1 SQVTM, CDR2 ANQGSEA. The CDR3 is 14 residues long. V lost 7 bases to trimming and J lost 5 bases, with 20 bases between them. In nucleotides, the CDR3 is TGCAGCGCTTTCAGGGGCCGCCGGAGTACTGAAGCTTTCTTT. It yields the protein CSAFRGRRSTEAFF.

This clone showed up just a few times. This sequence joins TRBV4-1 and TRBJ1-2; 9 positions match TRBD1. Germline lookup yields CDR1 MGHRA and CDR2 YSYEKL. The V gene end was trimmed by 7 bases and the J gene end by 10 bases; junction bases not matched to a gene: 13. The CDR3 length is 14 residues. This CDR3 is CASTPRDRDPFYTF. In DNA form, the CDR3 reads TGCGCCAGCACCCCCCGGGACAGGGACCCCTTCTACACCTTC.